The clone carrying this T cell receptor beta chain was detected many times. What it recognizes is unknown. V lost 6 bases and J lost 5; bases outside the gene matches: 6. Germline V CDR1 and CDR2: MNHEY, SVGAGI. This CDR3 is 13 amino acids long. Every diagnosis used clinical symptoms, serum thyroxine and TRAb, thyroid ultrasound and orbital computed tomography. The PBMCs studied were ones that came from 10 ml fresh peripheral blood. The data belong to a study of T cells in Graves' hyperthyroidism and ophthalmopathy. On the study more broadly: Before treatment of any kind, peripheral blood was taken at initial diagnosis. Study results and caveats: Most clonotypes expanded in thyroid above 0.001 were likewise present in blood.

The TCR beta CDR3 regions underwent amplification using RNA transcripts as the source. A set of HTBI primers served as the primers for a first-round RT-PCR of the TCR CDR3. TCRdb recomputed calls from the multiplex PCR reads with MiXCR, one row per CDR3 protein. Here the sample spans about 250,000 distinct CDR3 sequences, around 26% being singletons. The sample comprised blood. This rearrangement joins TRBV6-5 to TRBJ1-2; TRBD1 aligns across 7 bases. The origin of this receptor is a woman between 35 and 50 years old with Graves' ophthalmopathy. The CDR3 spells CASRTGQRYGYTF. Here the CDR3 DNA reads TGTGCCAGCAGGACGGGACAGAGATATGGCTACACCTTC.